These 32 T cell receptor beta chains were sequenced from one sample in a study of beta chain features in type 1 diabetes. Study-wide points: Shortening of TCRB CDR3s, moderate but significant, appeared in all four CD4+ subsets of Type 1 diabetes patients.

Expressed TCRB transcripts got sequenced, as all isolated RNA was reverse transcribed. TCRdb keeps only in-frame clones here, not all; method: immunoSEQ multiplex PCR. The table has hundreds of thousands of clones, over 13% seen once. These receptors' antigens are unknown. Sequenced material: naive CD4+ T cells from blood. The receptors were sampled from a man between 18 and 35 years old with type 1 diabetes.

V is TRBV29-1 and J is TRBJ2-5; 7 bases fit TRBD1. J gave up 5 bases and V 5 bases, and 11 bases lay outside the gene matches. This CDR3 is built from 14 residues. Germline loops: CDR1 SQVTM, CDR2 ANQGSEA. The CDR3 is CSVYEGTVRETQYF. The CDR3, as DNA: TGCAGCGTTTACGAGGGGACAGTGCGCGAGACCCAGTACTTC.

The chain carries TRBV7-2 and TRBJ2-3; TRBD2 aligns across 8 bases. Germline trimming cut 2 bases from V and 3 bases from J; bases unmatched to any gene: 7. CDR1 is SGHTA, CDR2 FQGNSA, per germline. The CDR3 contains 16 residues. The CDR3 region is CASSLNPAGVTDTQYF. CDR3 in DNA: TGTGCCAGCAGCTTAAACCCAGCGGGAGTAACAGATACGCAGTATTTT.

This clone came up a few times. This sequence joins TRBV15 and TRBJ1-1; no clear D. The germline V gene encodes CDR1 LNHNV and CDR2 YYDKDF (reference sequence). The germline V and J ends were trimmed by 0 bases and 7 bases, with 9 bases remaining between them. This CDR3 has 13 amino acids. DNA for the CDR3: TGTGCCACCAGCAGAGATTACGACATTGAAGCTTTCTTT. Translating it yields CATSRDYDIEAFF.

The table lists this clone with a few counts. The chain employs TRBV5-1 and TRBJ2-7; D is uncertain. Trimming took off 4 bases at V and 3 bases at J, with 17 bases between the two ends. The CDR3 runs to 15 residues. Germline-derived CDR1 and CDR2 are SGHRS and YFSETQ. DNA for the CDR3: TGCGCCAGCAGCCCGCGAGCTGGGTCGGACTACGAGCAGTACTTC. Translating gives CASSPRAGSDYEQYF.

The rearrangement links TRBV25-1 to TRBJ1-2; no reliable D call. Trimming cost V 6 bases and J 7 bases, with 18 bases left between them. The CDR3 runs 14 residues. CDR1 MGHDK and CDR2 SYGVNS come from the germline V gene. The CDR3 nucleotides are TGTGCCAGCAGGACCGGACCTCGGAGTTCTGGCTACACCTTC. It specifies CASRTGPRSSGYTF.

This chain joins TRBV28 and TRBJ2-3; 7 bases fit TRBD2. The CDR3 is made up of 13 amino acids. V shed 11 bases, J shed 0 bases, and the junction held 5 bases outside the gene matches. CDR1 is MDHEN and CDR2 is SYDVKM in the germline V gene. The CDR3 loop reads CAVRRESTDTQYF. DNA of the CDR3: TGTGCCGTTCGGCGGGAGAGCACAGATACGCAGTATTTT. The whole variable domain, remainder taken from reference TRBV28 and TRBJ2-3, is DVKVTQSSRYLVKRTGEKVFLECVQDMDHENMFWYRQDPGLGLRLIYFSYDVKMKEKGDIPEGYSVSREKKERFSLILESASTNQTSMYLCAVRRESTDTQYFGPGTRLTVL.

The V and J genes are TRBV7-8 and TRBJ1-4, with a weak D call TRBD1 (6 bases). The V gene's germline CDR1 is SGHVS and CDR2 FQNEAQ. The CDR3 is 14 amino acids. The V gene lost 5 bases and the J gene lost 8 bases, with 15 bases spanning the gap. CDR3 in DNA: TGTGCCAGCAGCCCGACAGGCCAGGGGGAAAAACTGTTTTTT. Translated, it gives CASSPTGQGEKLFF.

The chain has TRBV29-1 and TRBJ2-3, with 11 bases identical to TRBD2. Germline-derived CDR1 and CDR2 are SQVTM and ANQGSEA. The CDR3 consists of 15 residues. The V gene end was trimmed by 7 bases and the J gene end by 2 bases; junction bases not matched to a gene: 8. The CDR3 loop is CSAFLAGGPTDTQYF. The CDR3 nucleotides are TGCAGCGCCTTCCTAGCGGGGGGACCCACAGATACGCAGTATTTT.

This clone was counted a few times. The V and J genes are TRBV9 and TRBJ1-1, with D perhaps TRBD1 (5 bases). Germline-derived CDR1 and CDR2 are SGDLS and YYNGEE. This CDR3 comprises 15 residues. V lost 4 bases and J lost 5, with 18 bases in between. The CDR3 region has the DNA TGTGCCAGCAGCCCACACCCGGGGCAAGAGACTGAAGCTTTCTTT. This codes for CASSPHPGQETEAFF.

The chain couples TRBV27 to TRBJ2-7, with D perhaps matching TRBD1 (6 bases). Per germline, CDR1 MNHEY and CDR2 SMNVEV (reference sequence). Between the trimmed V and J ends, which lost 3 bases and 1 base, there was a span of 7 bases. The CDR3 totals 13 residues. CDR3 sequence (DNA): TGTGCCAGCAGTTTCGACAGGTCCTACGAGCAGTACTTC. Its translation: CASSFDRSYEQYF.

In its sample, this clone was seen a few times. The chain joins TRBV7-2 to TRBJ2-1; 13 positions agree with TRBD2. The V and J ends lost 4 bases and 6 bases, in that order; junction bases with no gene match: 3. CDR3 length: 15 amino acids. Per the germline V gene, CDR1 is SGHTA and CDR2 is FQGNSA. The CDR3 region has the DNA TGTGCCAGCAGCTGGGGACTAGCGGGGAGCAATGAGCAGTTCTTC. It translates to CASSWGLAGSNEQFF.

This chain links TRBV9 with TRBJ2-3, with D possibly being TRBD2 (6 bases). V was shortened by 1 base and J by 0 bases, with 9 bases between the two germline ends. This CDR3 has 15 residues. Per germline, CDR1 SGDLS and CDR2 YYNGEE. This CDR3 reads CASSVTRGSTDTQYF. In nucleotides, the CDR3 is TGTGCCAGCAGCGTAACCCGGGGGAGCACAGATACGCAGTATTTT.

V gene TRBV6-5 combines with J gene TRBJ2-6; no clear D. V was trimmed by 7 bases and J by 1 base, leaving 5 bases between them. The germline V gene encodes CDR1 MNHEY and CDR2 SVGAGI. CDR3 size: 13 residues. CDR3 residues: CASTGSGANVLTF. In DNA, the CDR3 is TGTGCCAGCACAGGATCTGGGGCCAACGTCCTGACTTTC.

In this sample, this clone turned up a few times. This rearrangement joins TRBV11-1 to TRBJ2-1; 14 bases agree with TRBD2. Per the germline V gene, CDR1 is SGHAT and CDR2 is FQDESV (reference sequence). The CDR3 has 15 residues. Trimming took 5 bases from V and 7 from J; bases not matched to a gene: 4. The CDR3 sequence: CASSQGTSGGNEQFF. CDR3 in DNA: TGTGCCAGCAGCCAAGGGACTAGCGGGGGAAATGAGCAGTTCTTC.

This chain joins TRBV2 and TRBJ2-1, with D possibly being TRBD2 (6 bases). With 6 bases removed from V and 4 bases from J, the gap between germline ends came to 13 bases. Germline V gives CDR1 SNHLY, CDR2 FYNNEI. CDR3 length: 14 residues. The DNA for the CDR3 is TGTGCCAGCAGGCGGGGAACAAATTACAATGAGCAGTTCTTC. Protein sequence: CASRRGTNYNEQFF.

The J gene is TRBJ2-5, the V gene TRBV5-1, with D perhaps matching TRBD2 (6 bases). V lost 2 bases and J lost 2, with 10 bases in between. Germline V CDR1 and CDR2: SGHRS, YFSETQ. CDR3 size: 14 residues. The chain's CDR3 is CASSFGGVQETQYF. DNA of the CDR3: TGCGCCAGCAGCTTCGGCGGGGTTCAAGAGACCCAGTACTTC. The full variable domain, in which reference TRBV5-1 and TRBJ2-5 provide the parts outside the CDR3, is KAGVTQTPRYLIKTRGQQVTLSCSPISGHRSVSWYQQTPGQGLQFLFEYFSETQRNKGNFPGRFSGRQFSNSRSEMNVSTLELGDSALYLCASSFGGVQETQYFGPGTRLLVL.

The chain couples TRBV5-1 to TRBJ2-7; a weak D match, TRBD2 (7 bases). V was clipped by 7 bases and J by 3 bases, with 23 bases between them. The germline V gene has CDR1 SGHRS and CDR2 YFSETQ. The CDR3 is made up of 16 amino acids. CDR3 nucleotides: TGCGCCAGCCAAGCTTGGAAGGCGGGGGCCCTCTACGAGCAGTACTTC. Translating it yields CASQAWKAGALYEQYF.

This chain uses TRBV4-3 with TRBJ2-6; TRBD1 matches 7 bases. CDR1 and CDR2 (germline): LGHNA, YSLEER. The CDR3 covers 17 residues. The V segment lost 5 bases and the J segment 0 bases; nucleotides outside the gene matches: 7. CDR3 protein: CASSDFGQASGANVLTF. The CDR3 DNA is TGCGCCAGCAGCGACTTCGGACAGGCCTCTGGGGCCAACGTCCTGACTTTC.

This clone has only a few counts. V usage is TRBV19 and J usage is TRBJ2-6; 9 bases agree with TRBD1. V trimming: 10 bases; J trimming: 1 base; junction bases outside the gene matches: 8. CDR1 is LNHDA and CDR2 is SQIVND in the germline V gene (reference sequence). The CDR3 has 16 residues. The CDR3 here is CATRGTGTSGANVLTF. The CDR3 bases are TGTGCCACCCGCGGGACAGGGACATCTGGGGCCAACGTCCTGACTTTC.

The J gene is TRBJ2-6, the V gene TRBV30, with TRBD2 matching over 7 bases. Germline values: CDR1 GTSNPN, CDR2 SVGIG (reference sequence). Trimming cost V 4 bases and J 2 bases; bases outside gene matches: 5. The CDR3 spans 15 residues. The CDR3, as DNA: TGTGCCTGGACCCAGGGAGGGACTGGGGCCAACGTCCTGACTTTC. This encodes CAWTQGGTGANVLTF.

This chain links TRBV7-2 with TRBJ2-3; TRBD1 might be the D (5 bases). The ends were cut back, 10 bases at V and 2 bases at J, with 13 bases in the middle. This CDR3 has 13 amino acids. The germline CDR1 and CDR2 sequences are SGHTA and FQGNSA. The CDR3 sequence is CATVRQSTDTQYF. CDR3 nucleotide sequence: TGTGCCACCGTACGACAGTCCACAGATACGCAGTATTTT.

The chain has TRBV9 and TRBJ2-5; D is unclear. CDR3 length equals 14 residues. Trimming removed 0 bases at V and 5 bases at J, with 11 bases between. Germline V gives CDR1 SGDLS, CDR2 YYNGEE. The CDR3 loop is CASSVVVDGETQYF. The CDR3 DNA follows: TGTGCCAGCAGCGTAGTTGTGGACGGGGAGACCCAGTACTTC.

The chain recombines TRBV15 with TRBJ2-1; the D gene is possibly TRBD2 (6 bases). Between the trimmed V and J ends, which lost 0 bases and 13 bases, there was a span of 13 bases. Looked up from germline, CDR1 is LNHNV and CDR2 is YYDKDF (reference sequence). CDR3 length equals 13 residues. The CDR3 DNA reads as TGTGCCACCAGCAGAGAACTAGCTCTACATCAGTTCTTC. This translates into CATSRELALHQFF.

The CDR3 coding sequence is TGTGCCAGCCTGAGGCTGTCGGGCAATCAGCCCCAGCATTTT. Translating it yields CASLRLSGNQPQHF. The V call is TRBV6-1, the J call TRBJ1-5; D is undetermined. The germline V and J ends were trimmed by 8 bases and 2 bases, with 13 bases remaining between them. Germline-derived CDR1 and CDR2 are MNHNS and SASEGT. This CDR3 spans 14 amino acids.

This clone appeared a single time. The CDR3 DNA sequence: TGTGGGGGGGGCAGGTCAGATACGCAGTATTTT. This codes for CGGGRSDTQYF. The chain couples TRBV30 to TRBJ2-3; D is perhaps TRBD2 (7 bases). The germline CDR1 and CDR2 sequences are GTSNPN and SVGIG (reference sequence). This CDR3 is 11 amino acids long.

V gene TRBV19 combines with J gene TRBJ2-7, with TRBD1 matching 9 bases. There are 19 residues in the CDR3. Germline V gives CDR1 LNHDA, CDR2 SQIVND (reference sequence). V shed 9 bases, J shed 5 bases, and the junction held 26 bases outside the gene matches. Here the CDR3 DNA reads TGTGCCAGCTTCCACACGACAGGGGGACTCGGCTCACTTCGTGACGAGCAGTACTTC. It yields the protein CASFHTTGGLGSLRDEQYF.

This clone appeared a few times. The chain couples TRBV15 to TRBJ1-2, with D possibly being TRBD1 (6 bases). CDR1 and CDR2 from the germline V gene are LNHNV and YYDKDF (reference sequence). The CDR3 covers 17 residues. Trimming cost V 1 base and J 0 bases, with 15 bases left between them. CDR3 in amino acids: CATSRGTALITNYGYTF. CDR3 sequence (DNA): TGTGCCACCAGCAGAGGGACAGCCCTAATCACTAACTATGGCTACACCTTC.

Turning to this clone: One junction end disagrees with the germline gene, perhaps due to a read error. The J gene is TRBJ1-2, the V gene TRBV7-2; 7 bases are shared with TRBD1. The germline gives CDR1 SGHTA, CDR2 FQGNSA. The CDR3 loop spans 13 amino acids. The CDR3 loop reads CASTLNRGAGYTF. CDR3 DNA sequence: TGTGCCAGCACCTTAAACAGGGGAGCTGGCTACACCTTC.

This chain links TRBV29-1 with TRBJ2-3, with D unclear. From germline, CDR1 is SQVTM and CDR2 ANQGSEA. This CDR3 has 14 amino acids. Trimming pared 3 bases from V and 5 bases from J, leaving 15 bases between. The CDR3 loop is CSVEGIVGGDTQYF. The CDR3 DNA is TGCAGCGTTGAGGGGATAGTAGGTGGAGATACGCAGTATTTT.

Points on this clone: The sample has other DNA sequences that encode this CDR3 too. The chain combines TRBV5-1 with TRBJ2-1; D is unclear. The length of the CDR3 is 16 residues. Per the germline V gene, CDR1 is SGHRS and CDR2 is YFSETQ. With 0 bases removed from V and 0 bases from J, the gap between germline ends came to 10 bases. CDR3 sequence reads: CASSLVGPSSYNEQFF. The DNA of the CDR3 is TGCGCCAGCAGCTTGGTCGGCCCGAGCTCCTACAATGAGCAGTTCTTC.

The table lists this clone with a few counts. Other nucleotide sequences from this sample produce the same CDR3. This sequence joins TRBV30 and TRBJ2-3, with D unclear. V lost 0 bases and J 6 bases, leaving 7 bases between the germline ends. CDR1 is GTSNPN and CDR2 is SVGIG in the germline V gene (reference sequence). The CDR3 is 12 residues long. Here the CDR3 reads CAWSVTGDTQYF. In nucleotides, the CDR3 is TGTGCCTGGAGTGTAACGGGTGATACGCAGTATTTT.

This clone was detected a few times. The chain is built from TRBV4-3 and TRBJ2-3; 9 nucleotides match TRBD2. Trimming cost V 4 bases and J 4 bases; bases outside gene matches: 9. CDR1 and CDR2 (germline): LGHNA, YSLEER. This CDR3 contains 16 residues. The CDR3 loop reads CASSPRPRLAADTQYF. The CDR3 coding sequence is TGCGCCAGCAGCCCACGCCCCCGACTAGCGGCAGATACGCAGTATTTT.